The 13 T cell receptor beta chains reported below all come from one sample, sequenced in a study of blood T cell repertoires in COVID-19. The data were produced by immunoSEQ multiplex PCR, yet TCRdb's version contains in-frame clones alone and is incomplete. The data hold roughly 520,000 clones, with roughly 90% observed a single time. The sequenced sample consisted of PBMCs or T cells enriched from blood (not recorded which). The receptors originated from a middle-aged woman who had recovered from COVID-19.

The chain carries TRBV30 and TRBJ2-1; 7 positions match TRBD1. Germline V gene data show CDR1 as GTSNPN and CDR2 as SVGIG (reference sequence). The V segment lost 7 bases and the J segment 3 bases; nucleotides outside the gene matches: 3. The CDR3 loop spans 12 amino acids. DNA for the CDR3: TGTGCCTTGGACAGGAACTACAATGAGCAGTTCTTC. Amino acid sequence: CALDRNYNEQFF.

This clone was detected once. The chain carries TRBV7-9 and TRBJ2-7, with 8 bases aligning to TRBD1. Germline V CDR1 and CDR2: SEHNR, FQNEAQ (reference sequence). J was trimmed by 7 bases and V by 3 bases; bases with no gene match: 8. CDR3 length equals 14 residues. In nucleotides, the CDR3 is TGTGCCAGCAGCTTTAGGGACAGGCGGGAAGAGCAGTACTTC. Translating it yields CASSFRDRREEQYF.

This clone was counted between two and nine times. The chain couples TRBV7-2 to TRBJ2-4, with 8 bases aligning to TRBD1. Losses at the gene ends were 5 bases for V and 2 bases for J; bases not matched to a gene: 5. Germline assignment: CDR1 SGHTA and CDR2 FQGNSA. The CDR3 is 15 residues long. CDR3 region: CASSPRQGTKNIQYF. CDR3 coding DNA: TGTGCCAGCAGCCCAAGACAGGGGACCAAAAACATTCAGTACTTC.

Only a few counts were recorded for this clone. The chain carries TRBV7-8 and TRBJ2-1; TRBD1 matches 7 bases. The CDR3 totals 11 residues. V shed 5 bases, J shed 14 bases, and the junction held 6 bases outside the gene matches. Looked up from germline, CDR1 is SGHVS and CDR2 is FQNEAQ. The CDR3, as DNA: TGTGCCAGCAGCCAGACAGGGATTGAGTTCTTC. Translating gives CASSQTGIEFF.

This chain uses TRBV11-2 with TRBJ2-7, with 10 bases lining up with TRBD2. The ends lost 0 bases at V and 3 bases at J; junction bases unmatched: 2. Germline CDR1 is SGHAT and CDR2 is FQNNGV. The CDR3 runs to 15 residues. Written as DNA, the CDR3 is TGTGCCAGCAGCTTAGAGACTAGCGGGTTCTACGAGCAGTACTTC. Protein sequence: CASSLETSGFYEQYF.

The chain links TRBV7-6 to TRBJ1-1; 7 bases line up with TRBD1. This CDR3 has 13 amino acids. Germline V gene lookup returns CDR1 SGHVS and CDR2 FNYEAQ. Trimming at V came to 4 bases and at J to 4 bases, leaving 3 bases not matched to a gene. The CDR3 loop reads CASSSQGFTEAFF. CDR3 nucleotide sequence: TGTGCCAGCAGCTCACAGGGGTTCACTGAAGCTTTCTTT.

The V and J genes are TRBV7-2 and TRBJ1-1; 7 bases are a match to TRBD1. This CDR3 contains 13 residues. V trimming: 4 bases; J trimming: 11 bases; junction bases outside the gene matches: 10. Germline V gives CDR1 SGHTA, CDR2 FQGNSA. The CDR3 loop is CASSSRTGGEAFF. The CDR3 DNA reads TGTGCCAGCAGCTCGCGGACAGGCGGTGAGGCTTTCTTT.

This clone has only a few counts. This sequence joins TRBV10-3 and TRBJ1-5; weak D call: TRBD1 (6 bases). CDR3 length: 14 amino acids. V was trimmed by 6 bases and J by 3 bases, leaving 12 bases between them. Germline loops: CDR1 ENHRY, CDR2 SYGVKD. As DNA, the CDR3 is TGTGCCATCAGATCGGACAGTTCCAATCAGCCCCAGCATTTT. Translating gives CAIRSDSSNQPQHF.

The J gene is TRBJ1-4, the V gene TRBV10-1; 9 bases are shared with TRBD1. The V gene's germline CDR1 is WNHNN and CDR2 SYGVQD (reference sequence). The ends lost 5 bases at V and 7 bases at J; junction bases unmatched: 8. The CDR3 totals 15 residues. CDR3 protein: CASSKTTGGSEKLFF. The CDR3 region has the DNA TGCGCCAGCAGTAAGACGACAGGGGGATCTGAAAAACTGTTTTTT.

A single count supports this clone. The V and J genes are TRBV7-9 and TRBJ1-2; 12 bases line up with TRBD1. V dropped 5 bases and J dropped 6; count of bases not matched to a gene: 13. This CDR3 spans 17 amino acids. Germline V gene sequence: CDR1 SEHNR, CDR2 FQNEAQ (reference sequence). The CDR3 loop reads CASSTPGQGAPLDGYTF. The CDR3 nucleotides read TGTGCCAGCAGCACTCCGGGACAGGGGGCCCCTCTAGATGGCTACACCTTC.

The chain is built from TRBV29-1 and TRBJ2-7; TRBD1 matches 9 bases. The CDR3 length is 14 residues. Germline V gives CDR1 SQVTM, CDR2 ANQGSEA. The ends lost 5 bases at V and 0 bases at J; junction bases unmatched: 5. The CDR3 DNA sequence: TGCAGCGTTTCTCCGGGACAGGGCTCCTACGAGCAGTACTTC. This translates into CSVSPGQGSYEQYF.

CDR3 residues: CASSLAQGVSGELFF. In DNA form, the CDR3 reads TGCGCCAGCAGCTTGGCACAGGGGGTCTCCGGGGAGCTGTTTTTT. The V call is TRBV5-1, the J call TRBJ2-2; the match to TRBD1 covers 8 bases. The germline CDR1 and CDR2 sequences are SGHRS and YFSETQ. The CDR3 runs 15 residues. With V trimmed by 0 bases and J by 6 bases, 4 bases remained unmatched.

This chain joins TRBV5-8 and TRBJ2-1; D is ambiguous. The germline V gene has CDR1 SGHTS and CDR2 YDEGEE. The V and J ends lost 2 bases and 3 bases respectively, with 6 bases between them. CDR3 length equals 13 residues. The CDR3 region is CASSFNRYNEQFF. In DNA form, the CDR3 reads TGTGCCAGCAGCTTTAATCGCTACAATGAGCAGTTCTTC. The variable domain in full, completed from reference TRBV5-8 and TRBJ2-1, reads EAGVTQSPTHLIKTRGQQATLRCSPISGHTSVYWYQQALGLGLQFLLWYDEGEERNRGNFPPRFSGRQFPNYSSELNVNALELEDSALYLCASSFNRYNEQFFGPGTRLTVL.